This T cell receptor (beta chain) was obtained from a study of T cells in Graves' hyperthyroidism and ophthalmopathy. Study results and caveats: Most expanded thyroid clonotypes above 0.001 recurred in blood. Ophthalmopathy and stable hyperthyroidism were told apart by a 13 V-J model.

This CDR3 has 12 amino acids. Trimming cost V 6 bases and J 5 bases, with 11 bases left between them. The V gene's germline CDR1 is SNHLY and CDR2 FYNNEI. Patients showing uncontrolled infection, other autoimmune disease, pregnancy or lactation were ineligible. Clinical symptoms, serum thyroxine and TRAb, thyroid ultrasound and orbital computed tomography together formed the diagnostic basis. This clonotype was observed a handful of times. Its specificity is not known. TCR beta CDR3 sequences were amplified from RNA transcripts. In the first-round RT-PCR of the TCR CDR3, the HTBI primer set was used. One entry per CDR3 protein results from TCRdb running MiXCR on the multiplex PCR reads. Among fewer than 650,000 distinct CDR3 sequences listed, approximately 49% were seen once.

The chain has TRBV2 and TRBJ2-7, with D possibly TRBD1 on 5 matching bases. The sample taken for sequencing was peripheral blood or thyroid tissue (not recorded which). The TCR comes from an adult woman with Graves' disease, either hyperthyroidism or ophthalmopathy (not recorded which). CDR3 residues: CASRDDRNEQYF. The CDR3 region has the DNA TGTGCCAGCAGGGACGACAGAAACGAGCAGTACTTC.